A single sample gave rise to the 5 T cell receptor beta chains below, sequenced in a study of memory CD8 T cells in hepatitis C reinfection. Produced via immunoSEQ multiplex PCR; TCRdb's table is partial and in-frame only. The data contain 44,000 or so clones, 85% to 90% of them singletons. Regarding time point: peak reinfection, 3 to 8 weeks after reinfection detection. Sorted cells were sequenced directly ex vivo without any in vitro expansion. Sequencing used naive CD8+ T cells sorted from blood. All receptors come from a young man with hepatitis C virus infection.

The chain has TRBV6-5 and TRBJ2-7, with a weak D call TRBD1 (5 bases). The CDR3 is 15 residues long. The ends were cut back, 6 bases at V and 3 bases at J, with 18 bases in the middle. Germline V CDR1 and CDR2: MNHEY, SVGAGI. CDR3 loop: CASSRRQGENYEQYV. As DNA, the CDR3 is TGTGCCAGCAGCCGTCGGCAGGGTGAAAACTACGAGCAGTACGTC.

The CDR3 loop reads CASSHGPGYEQYF. The CDR3 coding sequence is TGTGCCAGCAGCCACGGTCCAGGCTACGAGCAGTACTTC. This chain joins TRBV7-2 and TRBJ2-7; D is unresolved. Trimming removed 5 bases at V and 3 bases at J, with 11 bases between. Germline CDR1 is SGHTA and CDR2 is FQGNSA. The CDR3 loop spans 13 amino acids.

The gene calls are TRBV30 and TRBJ2-2; 8 bases match TRBD2. Germline CDR1 GTSNPN, CDR2 SVGIG (reference sequence). Germline trimming cut 1 base from V and 7 bases from J; bases unmatched to any gene: 2. The CDR3 is made up of 13 amino acids. The DNA for the CDR3 is TGTGCCTGGAGTGCGGGGGGGCTCGGGGAGCTGTTTTTT. This translates into CAWSAGGLGELFF.

V is TRBV28 and J is TRBJ2-1; 11 bases agree with TRBD2. CDR1 MDHEN and CDR2 SYDVKM come from the germline V gene. V shed 8 bases and J 3 bases; nucleotides not matched to a gene: 6. The CDR3 length is 15 residues. The CDR3 region has the DNA TGTGCCAGCTCGATAGGGACTAGCGGCTACAATGAGCAGTTCTTC. It is translated as CASSIGTSGYNEQFF.

The chain employs TRBV5-4 and TRBJ1-4; D ambiguous. Trimming cost V 3 bases and J 4 bases, with 4 bases left between them. The germline gives CDR1 SGHNT, CDR2 YYREEE (reference sequence). This CDR3 spans 12 amino acids. CDR3 loop: CASSSYNEKLFF. The CDR3 DNA reads TGTGCCAGCAGCTCTTATAATGAAAAACTGTTTTTT.